The 30 T cell receptor beta chains below all came from one sample that was sequenced in a study of Graves' ophthalmopathy and Graves' hyperthyroidism. The sequenced template was RNA, covering the TCR beta CDR3 region. HTBI primers were employed in first-round RT-PCR, then a second-round multiplex PCR followed. TCRdb passed the multiplex PCR reads through MiXCR, listing each CDR3 protein once. Counted here are around 590,000 distinct CDR3 sequences, under 45% occurring once; the ten biggest clones make up roughly 4.5%. The sample comprised peripheral blood or thyroid tissue (not recorded which). These receptors originate from an adult man with Graves' hyperthyroidism.

This clonotype was seen many times. The chain has TRBV7-2 and TRBJ1-2; 12 positions match TRBD1. CDR1 is SGHTA, CDR2 FQGNSA, per germline. Trimming took 5 bases from V and 8 from J; bases not matched to a gene: 9. The CDR3 has 15 amino acids. CDR3 protein: CASSAMGQGAGGYTF. The CDR3 DNA sequence: TGTGCCAGCAGCGCTATGGGACAGGGGGCAGGGGGCTACACCTTC.

This chain connects TRBV6-6 to TRBJ1-5, with unresolved D. This CDR3 is 16 amino acids long. V lost 2 bases and J 11 bases, leaving 22 bases between the germline ends. Germline CDR1 MNHNY, CDR2 SVGAGI (reference sequence). CDR3 in amino acids: CASSYGLAGVAETQHF. DNA for the CDR3: TGTGCCAGCAGTTACGGACTAGCGGGAGTAGCAGAGACCCAGCATTTT.

This clonotype was seen many times. A much bigger clone sits one base away, suggesting this may be a read error. The rearrangement joins TRBV12-3 or TRBV12-4 to TRBJ2-7; D gene ambiguous. Trimming removed 5 bases from V and 3 bases from J, with 8 bases in between. The CDR3 has 12 amino acids. The CDR3 region has the DNA TGTGCCAGCAGTCCCAACCTCTACGAGCAGTACTTC. This translates into CASSPNLYEQYF.

This clonotype was detected ten times or more. CDR3 in DNA: TGTGCCAGCAGGGATGGACTAGCGGAAGAGACCCAGTACTTC. Its protein product is CASRDGLAEETQYF. The chain combines TRBV12-3 or TRBV12-4 with TRBJ2-5; 10 nucleotides align to TRBD2. The CDR3 totals 14 residues. V shed 6 bases, J shed 3 bases, and the junction held 4 bases outside the gene matches.

This clonotype was counted only a few times. The chain combines TRBV7-9 with TRBJ2-2; 9 bases agree with TRBD2. The germline CDR1 and CDR2 sequences are SEHNR and FQNEAQ (reference sequence). The CDR3 is made up of 15 amino acids. V shed 5 bases, J shed 7 bases, and the junction held 8 bases outside the gene matches. The CDR3: CASSMRTSDVGELFF. As DNA, the CDR3 is TGTGCCAGCAGCATGCGGACTAGCGACGTCGGGGAGCTGTTTTTT.

In this sample, this clonotype turned up many times. The rearrangement joins TRBV7-9 to TRBJ2-5; D may be TRBD1 or TRBD2 (6 bases each). In germline, CDR1 is SEHNR, CDR2 FQNEAQ (reference sequence). Trimming removed 2 bases at V and 0 bases at J, with 10 bases between. The CDR3 extends over 15 amino acids. In DNA, the CDR3 is TGTGCCAGCAGCTTACCAGGGGAGGACCAAGAGACCCAGTACTTC. The encoded protein is CASSLPGEDQETQYF.

The chain combines TRBV10-3 with TRBJ1-6; 11 bases are a match to TRBD1. This CDR3 spans 15 amino acids. V lost 4 bases and J lost 10; bases outside the gene matches: 6. Looked up from germline, CDR1 is ENHRY and CDR2 is SYGVKD. The CDR3 spells CAISGGQGAGSPLHF. CDR3 coding DNA: TGTGCCATCAGTGGAGGACAGGGGGCAGGATCACCCCTCCACTTT.

This clonotype was observed many times. One end of the junction does not line up with germline, which may come from a read error. CDR3 coding DNA: TGTGCCACCGGTGATTCCGGGAAACGTGGGGCCAACGTCCTGACTTTC. Its protein is CATGDSGKRGANVLTF. V and J are TRBV24-1 and TRBJ2-6; D is perhaps TRBD2 (5 bases). The CDR3 spans 16 residues. The germline V gene encodes CDR1 KGHDR and CDR2 SFDVKD.

The sample holds many counts of this clonotype. The J gene is TRBJ2-7, the V gene TRBV7-8; 9 bases align to TRBD1. The CDR3 has 15 amino acids. V lost 4 bases, J lost 0 bases, and 4 bases stayed unmatched. Per germline, CDR1 SGHVS and CDR2 FQNEAQ. CDR3 bases: TGTGCCAGCAGCTATGGACAGGGGAGCTCCTACGAGCAGTACTTC. This codes for CASSYGQGSSYEQYF.

This chain links TRBV12-3 or TRBV12-4 with TRBJ2-7; 10 bases are shared with TRBD2. Unmatched junction bases numbered 7, after V lost 3 bases and J lost 5 bases. This CDR3 is built from 15 residues. CDR3 amino acids: CASSFLPSGSHEQYF. For the CDR3, the DNA is TGTGCCAGCAGTTTTTTGCCTAGCGGGAGCCACGAGCAGTACTTC.

V and J are TRBV29-1 and TRBJ1-2; a possible D gene is TRBD1 (6 bases). CDR1 and CDR2 (germline): SQVTM, ANQGSEA. CDR3 size: 14 residues. CDR3: CSVVNGQTNYGYTF. For the CDR3, the DNA is TGCAGTGTCGTTAATGGACAGACTAACTATGGCTACACCTTC.

The rearrangement links TRBV19 to TRBJ2-3; the D is unclear. Looked up from germline, CDR1 is LNHDA and CDR2 is SQIVND (reference sequence). Trimming shortened V by 3 bases and J by 5 bases, and 12 bases separated the two germline ends. This CDR3 contains 14 residues. CDR3: CASSMVSLGDTQYF. As DNA, the CDR3 is TGTGCCAGTAGTATGGTATCACTCGGAGATACGCAGTATTTT.

The chain uses TRBV10-3 and TRBJ1-2, with TRBD1 matching over 11 bases. The CDR3 covers 11 residues. The germline V gene encodes CDR1 ENHRY and CDR2 SYGVKD. J was trimmed by 12 bases and V by 4 bases; bases with no gene match: 1. The CDR3 region has the DNA TGTGCCATCAGTGGGGACAGGGGGAACACCTTC. It is translated as CAISGDRGNTF.

The genes are TRBV7-2 and TRBJ2-3, with TRBD1 matching 7 bases. Germline CDR1 and CDR2: SGHTA and FQGNSA. With V trimmed by 1 base and J by 5 bases, 6 bases remained unmatched. The CDR3 spans 15 residues. In DNA form, the CDR3 reads TGTGCCAGCAGCTTAGGACAGGGCGTGGTAGATACGCAGTATTTT. Amino acids: CASSLGQGVVDTQYF. Full variable domain (missing parts from reference TRBV7-2 and TRBJ2-3): GAGVSQSPSNKVTEKGKDVELRCDPISGHTALYWYRQSLGQGLEFLIYFQGNSAPDKSGLPSDRFSAERTGGSVSTLTIQRTQQEDSAVYLCASSLGQGVVDTQYFGPGTRLTVL.

This clonotype was recorded a few times. The chain is built from TRBV7-9 and TRBJ2-7; 7 positions agree with TRBD1. TRBJ2-4 matches the DNA end more closely, so the J call is doubtful. Germline CDR1 SEHNR, CDR2 FQNEAQ (reference sequence). The CDR3 loop spans 12 amino acids. The DNA of the CDR3 is TGTGCCAGCAGCCGGGGACAGTACATTCAGTACTTC. This gives the protein CASSRGQYIQYF.

This clonotype was recorded many times. V gene TRBV9 combines with J gene TRBJ2-5, with D possibly matching TRBD2 (5 bases). CDR1 is SGDLS and CDR2 is YYNGEE in the germline V gene. The V gene lost 4 bases and the J gene lost 5 bases, with 18 bases spanning the gap. The CDR3 is 15 amino acids. DNA of the CDR3: TGTGCCAGCAGCACCTCGGGTGTGGGAGCGGAGACCCAGTACTTC. Its protein product is CASSTSGVGAETQYF.

On this clonotype itself: Given a much more abundant clone one base away, this may be a read error. V gene TRBV10-3 combines with J gene TRBJ1-2; D is perhaps TRBD1 (6 bases). The germline V and J ends were trimmed by 4 bases and 3 bases, with 15 bases remaining between them. This CDR3 has 15 amino acids. Germline V gene sequence: CDR1 ENHRY, CDR2 SYGVKD. The CDR3 protein is CAISGNRVDYYGYTF. The CDR3 DNA is TGTGCCATCAGTGGGAACAGGGTTGATTACTATGGCTACACCTTC.

About this clonotype: The missing conserved phenylalanine or tryptophan at the end of this CDR3 makes a read error likely. This sequence joins TRBV24-1 and TRBJ2-3; possible D gene TRBD2, 6 bases. This CDR3 is 18 amino acids long. Germline-derived CDR1 and CDR2 are KGHDR and SFDVKD. With 4 bases removed from V and 0 bases from J, the gap between germline ends came to 19 bases. The chain's CDR3 is CATSEPGPAGRSTDTQYI. In DNA form, the CDR3 reads TGTGCCACCAGTGAACCCGGGCCAGCGGGTAGGAGCACAGATACGCAGTATATT.

This chain joins TRBV5-1 and TRBJ1-6, with D unclear. The CDR3 spans 13 residues. Germline CDR1 SGHRS, CDR2 YFSETQ. Between the trimmed V and J ends, which lost 1 base and 8 bases, there was a span of 7 bases. CDR3 sequence (DNA): TGCGCCAGCAGCTTGTTGACCGATTCACCCCTCCACTTT. It specifies CASSLLTDSPLHF.

This clonotype was counted many times. V is TRBV29-1 and J is TRBJ1-2; TRBD1 aligns across 7 bases. The CDR3 runs to 13 residues. CDR1 and CDR2 (germline): SQVTM, ANQGSEA. J lost 2 bases, V lost 4 bases, and 4 bases had no gene match. The CDR3 DNA reads TGCAGCGTTGGACCGGACAGGAACTATGGCTACACCTTC. Its protein is CSVGPDRNYGYTF. Combining the CDR3 with reference TRBV29-1 and TRBJ1-2 gives the whole variable domain SAVISQKPSRDICQRGTSLTIQCQVDSQVTMMFWYRQQPGQSLTLIATANQGSEATYESGFVIDKFPISRPNLTFSTLTVSNMSPEDSSIYLCSVGPDRNYGYTFGSGTRLTVV.

The table lists this clonotype with many counts. The J gene is TRBJ1-1, the V gene TRBV4-1; D is ambiguous. The CDR3 is made up of 13 amino acids. Germline assignment: CDR1 MGHRA and CDR2 YSYEKL. Trimming took off 8 bases at V and 1 base at J, with 11 bases between the two ends. CDR3 sequence reads: CASLGWENTEAFF. In DNA form, the CDR3 reads TGCGCCAGCCTTGGATGGGAGAACACTGAAGCTTTCTTT.

This chain links TRBV7-9 with TRBJ1-1; 8 bases align to TRBD1. The CDR3 has 20 amino acids. Trimming removed 1 base from V and 1 base from J; junction bases left unmatched: 17. Germline V lookup: CDR1 SEHNR, CDR2 FQNEAQ (reference sequence). CDR3 DNA sequence: TGTGCCAGCAGCTTAGATCTCGGCAGAACTAGGACAGGGTGGAACACTGAAGCTTTCTTT. This gives the protein CASSLDLGRTRTGWNTEAFF.

This clonotype was counted ten times or more. The rearrangement uses TRBV15 and TRBJ2-7; TRBD1 agrees at 7 bases. The CDR3 has 13 residues. Germline V lookup: CDR1 LNHNV, CDR2 YYDKDF (reference sequence). With 4 bases clipped from V and 4 bases from J, the junction kept 4 bases outside the gene matches. CDR3 DNA: TGTGCCACCAGCATCAACAGGGGATACGAGCAGTACTTC. Translated: CATSINRGYEQYF. Full variable domain (remainder filled in from reference TRBV15 and TRBJ2-7): DAMVIQNPRYQVTQFGKPVTLSCSQTLNHNVMYWYQQKSSQAPKLLFHYYDKDFNNEADTPDNFQSRRPNTSFCFLDIRSPGLGDTAMYLCATSINRGYEQYFGPGTRLTVT.

There are many counts of this clonotype. The rearrangement links TRBV6-1 to TRBJ1-5, with D possibly TRBD1 on 6 matching bases. V was shortened by 3 bases and J by 6 bases, with 15 bases between the two germline ends. The CDR3 length is 15 residues. Germline V gene lookup returns CDR1 MNHNS and CDR2 SASEGT. The DNA of the CDR3 is TGTGCCAGCAGTGATGGGGGCGGCGCGGCTCAGCCCCAGCATTTT. Its protein is CASSDGGGAAQPQHF.

This clonotype was seen many times. Possible read error: a much larger clone is one base away. V is TRBV11-2 and J is TRBJ2-7; D may be TRBD1 (6 bases). Per the germline V gene, CDR1 is SGHAT and CDR2 is FQNNGV. This CDR3 is built from 15 residues. CDR3 nucleotides: TGTGCCAGCAGCTTAGTGTCAGGGACATCCTACGGGCAGTACTTC. This codes for CASSLVSGTSYGQYF.

On this clonotype: The CDR3 ends on some other residue instead of the conserved phenylalanine or tryptophan, so this is likely a read error. The J gene is TRBJ2-2, the V gene TRBV7-9, with 7 positions matching TRBD2. CDR1 is SEHNR, CDR2 FQNEAQ, per germline (reference sequence). The CDR3 length is 17 residues. V shed 2 bases and J 7 bases; nucleotides not matched to a gene: 13. CDR3 DNA sequence: TGTGCCAGCAGCTTAACCGTTAGCGGGCGGAGAAGCGGGGAGCTGTTTTCT. Translated, it gives CASSLTVSGRRSGELFS.

This clonotype has ten or more counts. This sequence joins TRBV4-1 and TRBJ1-2, with D hard to call. The CDR3 sequence is 15 residues long. The germline V gene has CDR1 MGHRA and CDR2 YSYEKL. Trimming took off 0 bases at V and 2 bases at J, with 10 bases between the two ends. This CDR3 is CASSQDLVGNYGYTF. DNA of the CDR3: TGCGCCAGCAGCCAAGATTTGGTGGGGAACTATGGCTACACCTTC.

This clonotype was observed a handful of times. The chain is built from TRBV25-1 and TRBJ2-1; D is undetermined. Trimming removed 2 bases at V and 6 bases at J, with 11 bases between. The germline V gene encodes CDR1 MGHDK and CDR2 SYGVNS. The CDR3 has 14 residues. CDR3 protein: CASSEPGRFNEQFF. For the CDR3, the DNA is TGTGCCAGCAGTGAACCGGGCAGGTTCAATGAGCAGTTCTTC.

This clonotype was seen repeatedly, ten times or more. This chain joins TRBV9 and TRBJ1-1; TRBD1 is a possible D gene (5 bases). The CDR3 loop spans 15 amino acids. From germline, CDR1 is SGDLS and CDR2 YYNGEE. Trimming removed 3 bases at V and 3 bases at J, with 15 bases between. CDR3 amino acids: CASSGGTPGDTEAFF. DNA of the CDR3: TGTGCCAGCAGCGGGGGTACCCCGGGGGACACTGAAGCTTTCTTT.

The chain links TRBV20-1 to TRBJ2-7; D not certain. Deletions cut 1 base from V and 7 bases from J, with 20 bases between. CDR1 and CDR2 (germline): DFQATT, SNEGSKA (reference sequence). The CDR3 length is 15 residues. CDR3 region: CSARGEGRSSTEQYF. CDR3 coding DNA: TGCAGTGCTAGAGGAGAAGGACGGAGCTCTACGGAGCAGTACTTC.